The rows below give T cell receptor beta chains drawn from one sample of a study of shared clonotypes between healthy human individuals. The assay was immunoSEQ multiplex PCR, and TCRdb's table has in-frame clones only and misses some. The table records hundreds of thousands of clones, around three quarters of them present only once. The sample consisted of PBMCs. Source of these receptors: a middle-aged woman in good health. Some clones in this sample may be carry-over from other donors' samples. The CDR3 runs from the conserved cysteine through the conserved F or W. The D gene is left open where the match is weak. Clone sizes are given selectively: once, few, many, or a class where the clone is expanded.

CDR3 DNA: TGCGCCAGCAGCTCGCTCCCGAGGGGCCAAGAGACCCAGTACTTC
CDR3 protein: CASSSLPRGQETQYF
V gene: TRBV5-1
D gene: NA
clone size: few
J gene: TRBJ2-5

CDR3 DNA: TGTGCCAGCAGTGAAGCCGATGCGGGTCTTGGTGACGAGCAGTACTTC
CDR3 protein: CASSEADAGLGDEQYF
V gene: TRBV6-1
D gene: NA
clone size: few
J gene: TRBJ2-7

CDR3 DNA: TGTGCCAGCAGCTTGAAGGTCGGAGACACCGGGGAGCTGTTTTTT
CDR3 protein: CASSLKVGDTGELFF
V gene: TRBV5-4
D gene: NA
clone size: NA
J gene: TRBJ2-2

CDR3 DNA: TGTGCCAGTAGTAGCGGGAGTGTTGGGACAGATACGCAGTATTTT
CDR3 protein: CASSSGSVGTDTQYF
V gene: TRBV19
D gene: TRBD2
clone size: NA
J gene: TRBJ2-3

CDR3 DNA: TGTGCCAGCAGTGGACCACAGGGACCGGGTAGTGGTACATCGTATGGCTACACCTTC
CDR3 protein: CASSGPQGPGSGTSYGYTF
V gene: TRBV6-1
D gene: NA
clone size: NA
J gene: TRBJ1-2

CDR3 DNA: TGTGCCAGCAGTTTGATCTCCGGGGAGCTGTTTTTT
CDR3 protein: CASSLISGELFF
V gene: TRBV27
D gene: NA
clone size: once
J gene: TRBJ2-2

CDR3 DNA: TGTGCCAGCAGCCCAAGCGGGGGGGCGGTCAATGAGCAGTTCTTC
CDR3 protein: CASSPSGGAVNEQFF
V gene: TRBV7-3
D gene: TRBD2
clone size: NA
J gene: TRBJ2-1

CDR3 DNA: TGCGCCAGCAGCTTGGGGCCAGCGGGAGGGCCAGAGACCCAGTACTTC
CDR3 protein: CASSLGPAGGPETQYF
V gene: TRBV5-1
D gene: TRBD2
clone size: NA
J gene: TRBJ2-5

CDR3 DNA: TGTGCCAGCAGCTTTGTGGGTGCGTTACAATCAAATTCACCCCTCCACTTT
CDR3 protein: CASSFVGALQSNSPLHF
V gene: TRBV7-2
D gene: NA
clone size: NA
J gene: TRBJ1-6

CDR3 DNA: TGTGCCACCAGCGGCGGGAGCTCTCCTTACAATGAGCAGTTCTTC
CDR3 protein: CATSGGSSPYNEQFF
V gene: TRBV15
D gene: TRBD2
clone size: NA
J gene: TRBJ2-1

CDR3 DNA: TGTGCCAGCAGCTGGCGGGACAGGGGTACAGATACGCAGTATTTT
CDR3 protein: CASSWRDRGTDTQYF
V gene: TRBV5-6
D gene: TRBD1
clone size: NA
J gene: TRBJ2-3

CDR3 DNA: TGCGCCAGCAGCTTGGCCTGGTCGAACACTGAAGCTTTCTTT
CDR3 protein: CASSLAWSNTEAFF
V gene: TRBV5-1
D gene: NA
clone size: NA
J gene: TRBJ1-1

CDR3 DNA: TGTGCCAGCAGTTTGGGGGGATTGGCAGAAAAACTGTTTTTT
CDR3 protein: CASSLGGLAEKLFF
V gene: TRBV28
D gene: NA
clone size: NA
J gene: TRBJ1-4

CDR3 DNA: TGCGCCAGCAGTTACTCTCTAGCGGGAGCCGAGACCCAGTACTTC
CDR3 protein: CASSYSLAGAETQYF
V gene: TRBV5-1
D gene: TRBD2
clone size: NA
J gene: TRBJ2-5

CDR3 DNA: TGTGCCAGTAGTATGGTAGGACCGGGCGGGATTGGGGAGCTGTTTTTT
CDR3 protein: CASSMVGPGGIGELFF
V gene: TRBV19
D gene: NA
clone size: NA
J gene: TRBJ2-2

CDR3 DNA: TGTGCCAGCAGCAAAGATCAGAACTACGAGCAGTACTTC
CDR3 protein: CASSKDQNYEQYF
V gene: TRBV11-3
D gene: NA
clone size: once
J gene: TRBJ2-7

CDR3 DNA: TGCGCCAGCAGCCCGGGACAGGGGGTGTCCTATGGCTACACCTTC
CDR3 protein: CASSPGQGVSYGYTF
V gene: TRBV5-1
D gene: TRBD1
clone size: NA
J gene: TRBJ1-2

CDR3 DNA: TGTGCCAGCAGCCCGGGGCTAGCTGCCGAGACCCAGTACTTC
CDR3 protein: CASSPGLAAETQYF
V gene: TRBV7-9
D gene: NA
clone size: NA
J gene: TRBJ2-5

CDR3 DNA: TGCGCCAGCAGCTTTGGTGGGAGCTACGAGCAGTACTTC
CDR3 protein: CASSFGGSYEQYF
V gene: TRBV5-1
D gene: NA
clone size: NA
J gene: TRBJ2-7

CDR3 DNA: TGTGCCAGCAGATCCACAGGGTCTGGGGCCAACGTCCTGACTTTC
CDR3 protein: CASRSTGSGANVLTF
V gene: TRBV27
D gene: NA
clone size: NA
J gene: TRBJ2-6

CDR3 DNA: TGTGCCAGCAGTCTCTGGCCGGGTGAGCAGTTCTTC
CDR3 protein: CASSLWPGEQFF
V gene: TRBV27
D gene: NA
clone size: NA
J gene: TRBJ2-1

CDR3 DNA: TGTGCCAGCAGCTTTCCTTCGTCGGTCCTTGAAGCTTTCTTT
CDR3 protein: CASSFPSSVLEAFF
V gene: TRBV7-9
D gene: NA
clone size: once
J gene: TRBJ1-1

CDR3 DNA: TGTGCCAGCAGCTTAGGTCAGGGCACAGATACGCAGTATTTT
CDR3 protein: CASSLGQGTDTQYF
V gene: TRBV7-7
D gene: NA
clone size: NA
J gene: TRBJ2-3

CDR3 DNA: TGTGCCAGCAGTGACCCCTTGGGGGGGGAACCCTACAATGAGCAGTTCTTC
CDR3 protein: CASSDPLGGEPYNEQFF
V gene: TRBV6-4
D gene: TRBD2
clone size: NA
J gene: TRBJ2-1

CDR3 DNA: TGTGCCAGCAGCCCGACAGGGAACTATGGCTACACCTTC
CDR3 protein: CASSPTGNYGYTF
V gene: TRBV7-2
D gene: TRBD1
clone size: NA
J gene: TRBJ1-2

CDR3 DNA: TGTGCCAGCAGTGTAAGCCCGGGGAATCAGCCCCAGCATTTT
CDR3 protein: CASSVSPGNQPQHF
V gene: TRBV2
D gene: NA
clone size: NA
J gene: TRBJ1-5

CDR3 DNA: TGTGCCAGCAGCTTAGAGAGGGAGTCAGAGACCCAGTACTTC
CDR3 protein: CASSLERESETQYF
V gene: TRBV11-2
D gene: NA
clone size: NA
J gene: TRBJ2-5

CDR3 DNA: TGTGCCAGCAGCTATCGAGGTGAAGAGACCCAGTACTTC
CDR3 protein: CASSYRGEETQYF
V gene: TRBV5-4
D gene: NA
clone size: NA
J gene: TRBJ2-5

CDR3 DNA: TGTGCCAGCAGCTTAGGCGCGTTCACTGAAGCTTTCTTT
CDR3 protein: CASSLGAFTEAFF
V gene: TRBV11-3
D gene: NA
clone size: NA
J gene: TRBJ1-1

CDR3 DNA: TGTGCCAGCTCACAGGGTCTTTCCACTGAAGCTTTCTTT
CDR3 protein: CASSQGLSTEAFF
V gene: TRBV18
D gene: NA
clone size: few
J gene: TRBJ1-1

CDR3 DNA: TGTGCCAGCAGCGTAAGACAGGGGGTTAGCTCCTACAATGAGCAGTTCTTC
CDR3 protein: CASSVRQGVSSYNEQFF
V gene: TRBV9
D gene: TRBD1
clone size: NA
J gene: TRBJ2-1

CDR3 DNA: TGCAGTGTTTCGGGGAACACTGAAGCTTTCTTT
CDR3 protein: CSVSGNTEAFF
V gene: TRBV20-1
D gene: NA
clone size: NA
J gene: TRBJ1-1

CDR3 DNA: TGTGCCTGGAGCCTCCTATTAATATCCGGGACTAGAGACACCGGGGAGCTGTTTTTT
CDR3 protein: CAWSLLLISGTRDTGELFF
V gene: TRBV30
D gene: TRBD2
clone size: once
J gene: TRBJ2-2

CDR3 DNA: TGTGCCACCAGTGGGGTAGGCCCGAATGAGCAGTTCTTC
CDR3 protein: CATSGVGPNEQFF
V gene: TRBV2
D gene: NA
clone size: NA
J gene: TRBJ2-1

CDR3 DNA: TGCGCCAGCAGCCAAGATGGGAGCCGGGAGATAGATACGCAGTATTTT
CDR3 protein: CASSQDGSREIDTQYF
V gene: TRBV4-1
D gene: NA
clone size: NA
J gene: TRBJ2-3